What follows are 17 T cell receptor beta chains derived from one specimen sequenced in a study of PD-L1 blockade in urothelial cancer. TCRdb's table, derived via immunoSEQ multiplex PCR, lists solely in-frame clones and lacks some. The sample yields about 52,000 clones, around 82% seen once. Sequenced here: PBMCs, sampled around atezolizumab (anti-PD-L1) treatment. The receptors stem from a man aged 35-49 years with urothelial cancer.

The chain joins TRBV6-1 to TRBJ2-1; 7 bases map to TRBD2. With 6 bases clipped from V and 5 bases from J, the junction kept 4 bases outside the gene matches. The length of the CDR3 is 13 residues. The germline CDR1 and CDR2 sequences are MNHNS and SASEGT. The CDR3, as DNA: TGTGCCAGCAGGCTAGCGGAAGACAATGAGCAGTTCTTC. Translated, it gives CASRLAEDNEQFF.

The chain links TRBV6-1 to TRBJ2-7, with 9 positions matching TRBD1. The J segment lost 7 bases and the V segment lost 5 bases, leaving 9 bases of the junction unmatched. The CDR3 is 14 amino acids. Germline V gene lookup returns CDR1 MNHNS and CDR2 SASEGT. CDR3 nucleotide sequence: TGTGCCAGCAGTCCGACAGGGGGTACGGTGGAGCAGTACTTC. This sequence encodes CASSPTGGTVEQYF.

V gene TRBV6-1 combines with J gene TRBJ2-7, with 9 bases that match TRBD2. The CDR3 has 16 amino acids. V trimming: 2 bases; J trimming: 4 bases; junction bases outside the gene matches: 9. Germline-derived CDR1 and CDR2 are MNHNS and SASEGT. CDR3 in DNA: TGTGCCAGCAGTGAAAGCCTAGCGGGACTTGTTTACGAGCAGTACTTC. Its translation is CASSESLAGLVYEQYF.

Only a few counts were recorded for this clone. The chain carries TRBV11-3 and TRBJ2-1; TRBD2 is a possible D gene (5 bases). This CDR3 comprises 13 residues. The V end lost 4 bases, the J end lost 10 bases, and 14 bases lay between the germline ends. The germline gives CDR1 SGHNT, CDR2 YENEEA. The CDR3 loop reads CASSSPRGYEQFF. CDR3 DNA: TGTGCCAGCAGCTCACCTCGGGGTTACGAGCAGTTCTTC. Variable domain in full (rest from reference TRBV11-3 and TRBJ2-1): EAGVVQSPRYKIIEKKQPVAFWCNPISGHNTLYWYLQNLGQGPELLIRYENEEAVDDSQLPKDRFSAERLKGVDSTLKIQPAELGDSAVYLCASSSPRGYEQFFGPGTRLTVL.

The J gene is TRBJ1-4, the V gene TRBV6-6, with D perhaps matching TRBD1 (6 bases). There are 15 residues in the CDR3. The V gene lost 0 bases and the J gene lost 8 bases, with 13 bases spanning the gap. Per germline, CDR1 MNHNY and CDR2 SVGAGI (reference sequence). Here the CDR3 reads CASSYSPGAGEKLFF. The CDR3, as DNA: TGTGCCAGCAGTTACTCGCCAGGGGCCGGCGAAAAACTGTTTTTT.

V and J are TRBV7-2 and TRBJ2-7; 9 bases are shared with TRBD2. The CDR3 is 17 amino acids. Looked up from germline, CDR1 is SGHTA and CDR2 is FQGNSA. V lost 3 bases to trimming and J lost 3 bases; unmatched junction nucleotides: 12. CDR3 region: CASSFAAPSGRIYEQYF. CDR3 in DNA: TGTGCCAGCAGCTTTGCTGCCCCCAGCGGGAGGATCTACGAGCAGTACTTC.

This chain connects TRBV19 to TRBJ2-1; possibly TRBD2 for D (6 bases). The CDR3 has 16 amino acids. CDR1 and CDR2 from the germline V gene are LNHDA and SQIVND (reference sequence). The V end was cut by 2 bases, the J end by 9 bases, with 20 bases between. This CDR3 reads CASSIRVSGPRTEQFF. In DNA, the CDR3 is TGTGCCAGTAGTATAAGAGTGAGCGGGCCTCGTACTGAGCAGTTCTTC.

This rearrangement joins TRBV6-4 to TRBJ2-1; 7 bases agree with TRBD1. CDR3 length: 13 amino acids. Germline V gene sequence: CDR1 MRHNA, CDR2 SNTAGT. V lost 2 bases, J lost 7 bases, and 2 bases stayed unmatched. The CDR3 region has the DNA TGTGCCAGCAGTGACGTGGGACAGAATGAGCAGTTCTTC. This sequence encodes CASSDVGQNEQFF.

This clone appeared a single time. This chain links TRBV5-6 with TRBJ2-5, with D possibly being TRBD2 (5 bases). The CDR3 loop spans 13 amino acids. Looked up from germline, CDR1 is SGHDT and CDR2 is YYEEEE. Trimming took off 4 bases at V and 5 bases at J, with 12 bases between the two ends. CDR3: CASSLTTGETQYF. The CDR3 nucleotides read TGTGCCAGCAGCCTGACTACGGGGGAGACCCAGTACTTC. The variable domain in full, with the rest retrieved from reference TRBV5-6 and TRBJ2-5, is DAGVTQSPTHLIKTRGQQVTLRCSPKSGHDTVSWYQQALGQGPQFIFQYYEEEERQRGNFPDRFSGHQFPNYSSELNVNALLLGDSALYLCASSLTTGETQYFGPGTRLLVL.

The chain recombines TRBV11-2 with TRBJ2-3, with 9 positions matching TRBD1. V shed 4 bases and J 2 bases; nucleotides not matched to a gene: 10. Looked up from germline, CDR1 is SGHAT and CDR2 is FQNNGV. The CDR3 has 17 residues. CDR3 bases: TGTGCCAGCAGCTACTCTAACAGGGGGCGCAACACAGATACGCAGTATTTT. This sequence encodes CASSYSNRGRNTDTQYF.

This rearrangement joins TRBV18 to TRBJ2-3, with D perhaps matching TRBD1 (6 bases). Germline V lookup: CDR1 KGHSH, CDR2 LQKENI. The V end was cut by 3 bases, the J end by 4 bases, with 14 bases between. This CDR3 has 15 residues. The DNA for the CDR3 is TGTGCCAGCTCACCGTACCTAGCAGGGGCAGATACGCAGTATTTT. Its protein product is CASSPYLAGADTQYF.

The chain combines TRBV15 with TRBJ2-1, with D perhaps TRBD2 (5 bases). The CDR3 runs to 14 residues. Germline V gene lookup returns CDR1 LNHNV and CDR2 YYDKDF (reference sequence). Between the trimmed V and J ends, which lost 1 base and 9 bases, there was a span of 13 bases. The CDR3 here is CATSRVLGRSEQFF. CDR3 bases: TGTGCCACCAGCAGAGTACTGGGGAGATCTGAGCAGTTCTTC.

CDR3 sequence reads: CASRRQGGPNEQFF. The CDR3 coding sequence is TGTGCCAGCAGACGGCAGGGGGGACCCAATGAGCAGTTCTTC. The chain joins TRBV28 to TRBJ2-1; possibly TRBD1 for D (7 bases). Germline lookup yields CDR1 MDHEN and CDR2 SYDVKM. Trimming took off 6 bases at V and 6 bases at J, with 15 bases between the two ends. This CDR3 region has 14 residues.

In DNA form, the CDR3 reads TGTGCCAGCAGCTATCTGACTAGCGGGAGTTACGAGCAGTACTTC. Its translation: CASSYLTSGSYEQYF. The rearrangement uses TRBV11-2 and TRBJ2-7; TRBD2 aligns across 12 bases. V gave up 4 bases and J gave up 4 bases; unmatched junction bases: 5. In germline, CDR1 is SGHAT, CDR2 FQNNGV. The CDR3 sequence is 15 residues long.

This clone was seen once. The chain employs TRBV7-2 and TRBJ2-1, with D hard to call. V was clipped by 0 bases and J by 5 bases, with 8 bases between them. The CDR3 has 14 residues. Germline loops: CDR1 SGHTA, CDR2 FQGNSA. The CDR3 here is CASSLATDNNEQFF. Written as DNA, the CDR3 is TGTGCCAGCAGCTTAGCAACAGACAACAATGAGCAGTTCTTC.

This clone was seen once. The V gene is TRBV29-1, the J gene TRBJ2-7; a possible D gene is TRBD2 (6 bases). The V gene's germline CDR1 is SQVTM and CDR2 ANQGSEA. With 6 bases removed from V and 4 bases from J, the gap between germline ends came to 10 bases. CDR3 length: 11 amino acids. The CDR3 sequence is CSVGAGYEQYF. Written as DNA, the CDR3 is TGCAGCGTGGGCGCGGGGTACGAGCAGTACTTC.

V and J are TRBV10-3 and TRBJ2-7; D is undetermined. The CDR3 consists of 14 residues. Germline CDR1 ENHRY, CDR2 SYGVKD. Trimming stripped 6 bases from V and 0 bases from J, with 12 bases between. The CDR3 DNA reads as TGTGCCATCAGGAATGAGGAGACCTCCTACGAGCAGTACTTC. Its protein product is CAIRNEETSYEQYF.